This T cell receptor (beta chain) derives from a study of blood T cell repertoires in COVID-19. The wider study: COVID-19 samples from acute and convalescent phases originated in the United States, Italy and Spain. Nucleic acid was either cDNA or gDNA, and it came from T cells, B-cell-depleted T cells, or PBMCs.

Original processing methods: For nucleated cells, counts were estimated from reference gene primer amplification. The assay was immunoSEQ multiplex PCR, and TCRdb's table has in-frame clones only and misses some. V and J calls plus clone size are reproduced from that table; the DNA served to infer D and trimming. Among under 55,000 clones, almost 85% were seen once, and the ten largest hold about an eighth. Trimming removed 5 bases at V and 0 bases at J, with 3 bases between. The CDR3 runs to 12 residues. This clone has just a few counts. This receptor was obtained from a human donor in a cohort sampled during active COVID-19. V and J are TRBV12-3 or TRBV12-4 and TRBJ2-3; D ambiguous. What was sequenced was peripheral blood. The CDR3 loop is CASSQSTDTQYF. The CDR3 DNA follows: TGTGCCAGCAGTCAAAGCACAGATACGCAGTATTTT.